Below are 22 T cell receptor beta chains sequenced from a single sample in a study of resident and recirculating memory T cells in vitiligo. Clones were sequenced by immunoSEQ multiplex PCR, and TCRdb holds only the in-frame ones, with some missing. The top ten hold over 4.5% of the sample, which has some 70,000 clones, roughly 90% seen once. Material: blood. All receptors come from a male donor with vitiligo.

This clone was seen once. V and J are TRBV15 and TRBJ1-2, with D perhaps matching TRBD1 (6 bases). Germline loops: CDR1 LNHNV, CDR2 YYDKDF (reference sequence). The germline V and J ends were trimmed by 0 bases and 5 bases, with 13 bases remaining between them. The CDR3 covers 15 residues. The CDR3 here is CATSRDRGTGYGYTF. CDR3 in DNA: TGTGCCACCAGCAGAGATCGGGGCACAGGGTATGGCTACACCTTC.

This chain joins TRBV20-1 and TRBJ2-7, with a tentative D call TRBD2 (6 bases). V was cut by 3 bases and J by 4 bases, with 7 bases left in between. The CDR3 runs to 11 residues. Per germline, CDR1 DFQATT and CDR2 SNEGSKA (reference sequence). The CDR3 loop is CSASSGYEQYF. CDR3 sequence (DNA): TGCAGTGCTAGTAGCGGTTACGAGCAGTACTTC.

This rearrangement joins TRBV4-2 to TRBJ2-5; 10 nucleotides align to TRBD1. V trimming: 3 bases; J trimming: 5 bases; junction bases outside the gene matches: 0. The germline CDR1 and CDR2 sequences are LGHNA and YNFKEQ. CDR3 length: 13 residues. CDR3 DNA: TGTGCCAGCAGCCAGGACAGGGGGGAGACCCAGTACTTC. Its translation is CASSQDRGETQYF.

This chain joins TRBV6-5 and TRBJ1-3; the D gene is possibly TRBD1 (6 bases). This CDR3 is built from 15 residues. Trimming cost V 8 bases and J 0 bases, with 14 bases left between them. Per the germline V gene, CDR1 is MNHEY and CDR2 is SVGAGI. The CDR3 is CASARGAFSGNTIYF. The CDR3 DNA reads as TGTGCCAGCGCCAGGGGTGCCTTCTCTGGAAACACCATATATTTT.

V is TRBV7-9 and J is TRBJ1-5; the D gene is possibly TRBD1 (6 bases). This CDR3 contains 15 residues. Germline V lookup: CDR1 SEHNR, CDR2 FQNEAQ (reference sequence). The V and J ends lost 4 bases and 5 bases respectively, with 15 bases between them. The chain's CDR3 is CASSSSGQNDQPQHF. In DNA, the CDR3 is TGTGCCAGCAGCTCGAGCGGACAGAACGATCAGCCCCAGCATTTT.

The chain links TRBV6-1 to TRBJ2-2, with 8 bases aligning to TRBD1. Germline V CDR1 and CDR2: MNHNS, SASEGT. The V gene end was trimmed by 8 bases and the J gene end by 3 bases; junction bases not matched to a gene: 5. There are 14 residues in the CDR3. DNA of the CDR3: TGTGCCAGCGCAGGGGGCGCTTACACCGGGGAGCTGTTTTTT. It encodes CASAGGAYTGELFF.

The chain couples TRBV19 to TRBJ1-6; 9 positions match TRBD1. V dropped 7 bases and J dropped 9; count of bases not matched to a gene: 7. Per germline, CDR1 LNHDA and CDR2 SQIVND (reference sequence). CDR3 length: 14 residues. The chain's CDR3 is CASTMDRGRSPLHF. For the CDR3, the DNA is TGTGCCAGTACCATGGACAGGGGACGTTCACCCCTCCACTTT. Filled out from reference TRBV19 and TRBJ1-6, the complete variable domain reads DGGITQSPKYLFRKEGQNVTLSCEQNLNHDAMYWYRQDPGQGLRLIYYSQIVNDFQKGDIAEGYSVSREKKESFPLTVTSAQKNPTAFYLCASTMDRGRSPLHFGNGTRLTVT.

This chain connects TRBV6-1 to TRBJ2-1, with TRBD2 matching over 14 bases. The CDR3 has 14 residues. Trimming took 6 bases from V and 9 from J; bases not matched to a gene: 4. Per the germline V gene, CDR1 is MNHNS and CDR2 is SASEGT. The CDR3 bases are TGTGCCAGCAGGACTAGCGGGGGGGCCCTTGAGCAGTTCTTC. This sequence encodes CASRTSGGALEQFF.

This chain links TRBV27 with TRBJ1-5; D uncertain. Trimming cost V 8 bases and J 0 bases, with 5 bases left between them. The V gene's germline CDR1 is MNHEY and CDR2 SMNVEV (reference sequence). This CDR3 comprises 12 residues. The CDR3 loop is CASGLSNQPQHF. The DNA for the CDR3 is TGTGCCAGCGGACTTAGCAATCAGCCCCAGCATTTT.

V is TRBV19 and J is TRBJ1-3, with a tentative D call TRBD1 (6 bases). The germline gives CDR1 LNHDA, CDR2 SQIVND (reference sequence). V was cut by 6 bases and J by 0 bases, with 12 bases left in between. This CDR3 contains 15 residues. This CDR3 is CASSSGADSGNTIYF. CDR3 sequence (DNA): TGTGCCAGTAGCTCAGGGGCTGACTCTGGAAACACCATATATTTT.

The V call is TRBV6-1, the J call TRBJ1-2; 8 bases are a match to TRBD1. CDR3 length: 13 residues. V shed 5 bases and J 4 bases; nucleotides not matched to a gene: 3. Germline CDR1 and CDR2: MNHNS and SASEGT. CDR3 DNA sequence: TGTGCCAGCAGTTCGGACAGGGTCTATGGCTACACCTTC. Protein sequence: CASSSDRVYGYTF.

About this clone: At one boundary the junction diverges from the germline segment, which might be a read error. This chain connects TRBV6-1 to TRBJ2-2; 8 nucleotides align to TRBD2. The CDR3 totals 15 residues. The germline CDR1 and CDR2 sequences are MNHNS and SASEGT. CDR3 amino acids: CASGEGLARTGELFF. The CDR3 bases are TGTGCCAGCGGTGAAGGACTAGCCCGCACCGGGGAGCTGTTTTTT.

The chain uses TRBV5-5 and TRBJ2-2; D possibly corresponds to TRBD1 (6 bases). Trimming pared 0 bases from V and 5 bases from J, leaving 11 bases between. Germline CDR1 SGHKS, CDR2 YYEKEE (reference sequence). The CDR3 runs to 15 residues. The DNA for the CDR3 is TGTGCCAGCAGCTTGGGCCCACAGGGTACCGGGGAGCTGTTTTTT. This encodes CASSLGPQGTGELFF.

The chain couples TRBV6-1 to TRBJ1-5; 9 nucleotides agree with TRBD1. Per germline, CDR1 MNHNS and CDR2 SASEGT. The CDR3 extends over 18 amino acids. Unmatched junction bases numbered 13, after V lost 4 bases and J lost 3 bases. As DNA, the CDR3 is TGTGCCAGCAGTGTGGGACAGGGTCACATCGAGGTCAATCAGCCCCAGCATTTT. Its protein product is CASSVGQGHIEVNQPQHF.

The rearrangement links TRBV18 to TRBJ2-5; 10 bases match TRBD2. There are 15 residues in the CDR3. CDR1 is KGHSH and CDR2 is LQKENI in the germline V gene. V was pared by 3 bases and J by 2 bases, with 3 bases of the junction left unmatched. The CDR3 DNA follows: TGTGCCAGCTCACCCGGACTAGCGGAACAAGAGACCCAGTACTTC. Translation: CASSPGLAEQETQYF.

CDR3 protein: CASSQSYGGAADTQYF. In DNA, the CDR3 is TGTGCCAGCAGCCAATCGTACGGGGGGGCAGCGGATACGCAGTATTTT. The V gene is TRBV4-2, the J gene TRBJ2-3; 8 positions agree with TRBD2. J was trimmed by 6 bases and V by 2 bases; bases with no gene match: 10. This CDR3 comprises 16 residues. CDR1 and CDR2 from the germline V gene are LGHNA and YNFKEQ.

The chain uses TRBV25-1 and TRBJ2-7, with 11 bases that match TRBD1. The germline CDR1 and CDR2 sequences are MGHDK and SYGVNS. CDR3 size: 13 residues. The trim removed 3 bases at V and 9 bases at J, leaving 4 bases unmatched. The DNA of the CDR3 is TGTGCCAGCAGTGACCGGGACAGGGGGGTGCAGTACTTC. It translates to CASSDRDRGVQYF.

The chain carries TRBV19 and TRBJ2-7; D call uncertain. This CDR3 comprises 13 residues. V was pared by 3 bases and J by 1 base, with 7 bases between. From germline, CDR1 is LNHDA and CDR2 SQIVND (reference sequence). CDR3 residues: CASSIEISYEQYF. The CDR3, as DNA: TGTGCCAGTAGTATCGAGATATCCTACGAGCAGTACTTC.

The rearrangement uses TRBV2 and TRBJ2-5; 8 nucleotides align to TRBD1. After removal of 5 bases from V and 5 bases from J, the junction contained 7 bases not matched to a gene. The germline CDR1 and CDR2 sequences are SNHLY and FYNNEI. This CDR3 has 14 residues. The chain's CDR3 is CASSSRQGSETQYF. The CDR3, as DNA: TGTGCCAGCAGTTCCCGACAGGGGAGTGAGACCCAGTACTTC.

The rearrangement links TRBV29-1 to TRBJ1-3; D unresolved. V gave up 0 bases and J gave up 2 bases, with 23 bases separating them. The CDR3 is 19 amino acids. Germline values: CDR1 SQVTM, CDR2 ANQGSEA. CDR3 nucleotide sequence: TGCAGCGTTGAAGAGGGGATAACCAGGCGGGGAGTCACTGGAAACACCATATATTTT. This sequence encodes CSVEEGITRRGVTGNTIYF.

The chain combines TRBV5-5 with TRBJ2-7, with 9 bases lining up with TRBD1. The CDR3 consists of 16 residues. J gave up 3 bases and V 1 base, and 8 bases lay outside the gene matches. Germline lookup yields CDR1 SGHKS and CDR2 YYEKEE (reference sequence). CDR3 sequence: CASSLWEDRGFYEQYF. Written as DNA, the CDR3 is TGTGCCAGCAGCTTGTGGGAGGACAGGGGTTTCTACGAGCAGTACTTC.

This clone was seen just once. The chain carries TRBV11-2 and TRBJ1-2, with a possible D match to TRBD1 (6 bases). Per the germline V gene, CDR1 is SGHAT and CDR2 is FQNNGV. The CDR3 extends over 13 amino acids. Trimming stripped 5 bases from V and 1 base from J, with 8 bases between. The CDR3 nucleotides are TGTGCCAGCAGCCTACAGGGTAACTATGGCTACACCTTC. Protein sequence: CASSLQGNYGYTF.